Reported below is one T cell receptor (beta chain). The table came from immunoSEQ multiplex PCR; TCRdb's copy has only in-frame clones and leaves some out. Here the sample spans around 80,000 clones, 70% to 80% being singletons. This sample is drawn from a study of radiotherapy plus CTLA-4 blockade in lung cancer. The germline V gene has CDR1 SGHAT and CDR2 FQNNGV. Losses at the gene ends were 5 bases for V and 3 bases for J; bases not matched to a gene: 5. The CDR3 sequence is 14 residues long. The sample in question was peripheral blood, obtained from a patient treated with radiotherapy plus ipilimumab. This sequence was found in a human donor with non-small cell lung cancer whose response to radiotherapy plus ipilimumab could not be evaluated. This chain connects TRBV11-2 to TRBJ1-1; 8 nucleotides line up with TRBD1. The CDR3 here is CASSSTGGHTEAFF. CDR3 nucleotide sequence: TGTGCCAGCAGCAGCACAGGGGGTCACACTGAAGCTTTCTTT. The whole variable domain, remainder taken from reference TRBV11-2 and TRBJ1-1, is EAGVAQSPRYKIIEKRQSVAFWCNPISGHATLYWYQQILGQGPKLLIQFQNNGVVDDSQLPKDRFSAERLKGVDSTLKIQPAKLEDSAVYLCASSSTGGHTEAFFGQGTRLTVV.